This entry describes one TCR delta chain. It is unclear where the CDR3 begins or ends on the DNA, so no DNA is shown, and the CDR3 is as TCRdb lists it. The germline CDR1 and CDR2 sequences are TSWWSYY and QGS. The CDR3 adds up to 25 amino acids, both ends counted. This specimen comes from a study of gamma-delta chains in newborns, infants, children. At the level of the study: Microbial exposure reportedly drives polyclonal innate γδ T cell expansion after birth.

TCRdb reanalysed the reads with CATT. The sample has thousands of delta-chain clones; roughly 15% are singletons. This specimen was blood, taken at baseline. The rearrangement joins TRDV1 to TRDJ1; TRDD3 is taken as the D call from the table, unchecked against the DNA. This receptor was identified in a child who was a newborn, infant or young child, either healthy, febrile or measles-vaccinated (not recorded which). The CDR3: CALGEPKIPTPTFGGYFKYTDKPIF.